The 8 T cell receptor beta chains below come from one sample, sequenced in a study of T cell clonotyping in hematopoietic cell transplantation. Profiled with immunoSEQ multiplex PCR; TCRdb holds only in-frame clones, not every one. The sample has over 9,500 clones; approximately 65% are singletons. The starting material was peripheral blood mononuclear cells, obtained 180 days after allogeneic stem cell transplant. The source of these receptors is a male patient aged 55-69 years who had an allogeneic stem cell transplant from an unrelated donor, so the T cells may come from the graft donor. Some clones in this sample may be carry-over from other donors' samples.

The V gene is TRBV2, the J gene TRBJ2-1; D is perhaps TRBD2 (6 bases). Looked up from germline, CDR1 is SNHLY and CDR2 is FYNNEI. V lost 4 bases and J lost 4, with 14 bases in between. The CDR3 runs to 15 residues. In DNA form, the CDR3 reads TGTGCCAGCAGTGCGGAGCGGGCAGAATACAATGAGCAGTTCTTC. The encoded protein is CASSAERAEYNEQFF.

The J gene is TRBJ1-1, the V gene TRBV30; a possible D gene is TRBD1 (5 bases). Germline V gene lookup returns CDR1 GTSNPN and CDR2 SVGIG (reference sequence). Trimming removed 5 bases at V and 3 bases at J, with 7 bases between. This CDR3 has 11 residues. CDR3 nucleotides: TGTGCCTGGGGCAGGGACACTGAAGCTTTCTTT. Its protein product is CAWGRDTEAFF. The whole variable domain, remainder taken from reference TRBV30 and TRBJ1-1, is SQTIHQWPATLVQPVGSPLSLECTVEGTSNPNLYWYRQAAGRGLQLLFYSVGIGQISSEVPQNLSASRPQDRQFILSSKKLLLSDSGFYLCAWGRDTEAFFGQGTRLTVV.

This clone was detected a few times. For the CDR3, the DNA is TGTGCCAGCGGGACTAGCGGGAACACAGATACGCAGTATTTT. The encoded protein is CASGTSGNTDTQYF. The chain recombines TRBV7-9 with TRBJ2-3, with 13 bases lining up with TRBD2. Per germline, CDR1 SEHNR and CDR2 FQNEAQ (reference sequence). This CDR3 is 14 amino acids long. V was pared by 8 bases and J by 2 bases, with 1 base of the junction left unmatched.

CDR3 in DNA: TGTGCCAGCAGCTTGGCCAAGGTGAACACTGAAGCTTTCTTT. Protein: CASSLAKVNTEAFF. This rearrangement joins TRBV5-8 to TRBJ1-1; D remains unclear. V lost 0 bases to trimming and J lost 0 bases, with 6 bases between them. Germline values: CDR1 SGHTS, CDR2 YDEGEE. The CDR3 is 14 residues long.

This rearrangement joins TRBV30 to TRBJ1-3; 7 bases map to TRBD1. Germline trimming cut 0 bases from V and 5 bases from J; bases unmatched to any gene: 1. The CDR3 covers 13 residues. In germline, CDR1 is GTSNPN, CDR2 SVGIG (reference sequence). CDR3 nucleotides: TGTGCCTGGAGTGTACAGGGGCGAAACACCATATATTTT. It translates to CAWSVQGRNTIYF.

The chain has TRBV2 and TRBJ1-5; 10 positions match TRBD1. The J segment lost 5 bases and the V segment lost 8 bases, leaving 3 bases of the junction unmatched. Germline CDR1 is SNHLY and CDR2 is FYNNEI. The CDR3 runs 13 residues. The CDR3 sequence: CASGTGADQPQHF. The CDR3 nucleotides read TGTGCCAGCGGGACAGGGGCCGATCAGCCCCAGCATTTT.

The CDR3 sequence: CASSLGPTNYGYTF. CDR3 DNA: TGCGCCAGCAGCTTGGGTCCCACTAACTATGGCTACACCTTC. The J gene is TRBJ1-2, the V gene TRBV5-1; unclear D gene. The CDR3 runs to 14 residues. The V end lost 0 bases, the J end lost 0 bases, and 6 bases lay between the germline ends. The germline gives CDR1 SGHRS, CDR2 YFSETQ.

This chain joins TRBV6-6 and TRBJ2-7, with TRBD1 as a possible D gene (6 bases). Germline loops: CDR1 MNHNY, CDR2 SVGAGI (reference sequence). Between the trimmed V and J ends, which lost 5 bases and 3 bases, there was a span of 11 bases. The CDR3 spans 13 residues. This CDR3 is CASSAAGVYEQYF. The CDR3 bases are TGTGCCAGCAGTGCAGCAGGGGTCTACGAGCAGTACTTC.